The 28 T cell receptor beta chains reported below all come from one sample, sequenced in a study of blood T cells in healthy people across ages. PCR was performed a second time for about 7 to 11 cycles using a sample-barcoded 5' primer and a J-beta primer mix. TCRdb re-called the 5' RACE reads with MiXCR, one entry per CDR3 protein. The repertoire holds about 620,000 distinct CDR3 sequences, with under 65% as singletons. The specimen was blood. These receptor sequences come from a woman of 80 years or more in good health.

Of note for this clonotype: A clone one base away is much larger, so this may be a read error. The chain carries TRBV9 and TRBJ2-1; TRBD2 might be the D (5 bases). CDR1 is SGDLS, CDR2 YYNGEE, per germline. This CDR3 is built from 15 residues. CDR3 sequence: CASSVAASSYNERFF. For the CDR3, the DNA is TGTGCCAGCAGCGTAGCTGCTAGCAGTTACAATGAGCGGTTCTTC.

This clonotype was detected many times. The chain has TRBV28 and TRBJ1-2; D remains ambiguous. The germline gives CDR1 MDHEN, CDR2 SYDVKM. The V end lost 3 bases, the J end lost 4 bases, and 9 bases lay between the germline ends. The CDR3 spans 13 residues. DNA for the CDR3: TGTGCCAGCAGTTTTTGGGTCCTCTATGGCTACACCTTC. As protein: CASSFWVLYGYTF.

This clonotype was seen only a few times. This chain uses TRBV3-1 with TRBJ1-2; no clear D gene. Germline V gene data show CDR1 as LGHDT and CDR2 as YNNKEL (reference sequence). CDR3 size: 12 residues. Trimming stripped 2 bases from V and 8 bases from J, with 9 bases between. The CDR3 nucleotides are TGTGCCAGCAGCCAATGGCAGGAAGGCTACACCTTC. This encodes CASSQWQEGYTF.

In regard to this clonotype: A much larger clone is a single base away; this may be a read error. This chain connects TRBV20-1 to TRBJ2-3, with D possibly TRBD1 on 6 matching bases. This CDR3 has 12 residues. The germline CDR1 and CDR2 sequences are DFQATT and SNEGSKA (reference sequence). The CDR3 spells CSVTGPTGTQYF. The CDR3 region has the DNA TGCAGTGTCACAGGGCCCACAGGTACGCAGTATTTT.

This clonotype was seen a single time. The DNA for the CDR3 is TGTGCCAGCAGTGAAGACAGGGCTCCCTACGAGCAGTACTTC. It translates to CASSEDRAPYEQYF. The rearrangement joins TRBV25-1 to TRBJ2-4; 7 bases are shared with TRBD1. The tail of the sequence fits TRBJ2-7 better, so the J call may be wrong. The CDR3 covers 14 residues. Germline lookup yields CDR1 MGHDK and CDR2 SYGVNS.

This clonotype was counted only a few times. The V and J genes are TRBV5-8 and TRBJ2-5; D remains ambiguous. CDR1 and CDR2 from the germline V gene are SGHTS and YDEGEE. This CDR3 is built from 13 residues. Trimming removed 2 bases from V and 1 base from J, with 6 bases in between. This CDR3 is CASSFHSQETQYF. CDR3 sequence (DNA): TGTGCCAGCAGCTTCCACAGCCAAGAGACCCAGTACTTC. The full variable domain, rest sourced from reference TRBV5-8 and TRBJ2-5, is EAGVTQSPTHLIKTRGQQATLRCSPISGHTSVYWYQQALGLGLQFLLWYDEGEERNRGNFPPRFSGRQFPNYSSELNVNALELEDSALYLCASSFHSQETQYFGPGTRLLVL.

The chain links TRBV12-3 or TRBV12-4 to TRBJ2-3; D call uncertain. V was shortened by 2 bases and J by 2 bases, with 14 bases between the two germline ends. The CDR3 sequence is 16 residues long. CDR3 DNA: TGTGCCAGCAGTTTACAGGTCAGACTCGTCACAGATACGCAGTATTTT. This encodes CASSLQVRLVTDTQYF.

The rearrangement uses TRBV20-1 and TRBJ2-5, with 11 positions matching TRBD2. This CDR3 has 15 residues. Unmatched junction bases numbered 7, after V lost 5 bases and J lost 2 bases. Germline V gene lookup returns CDR1 DFQATT and CDR2 SNEGSKA (reference sequence). In DNA form, the CDR3 reads TGCAGTGCTGGGCTAGCGGGGGGCCAACAAGAGACCCAGTACTTC. It specifies CSAGLAGGQQETQYF.

This clonotype was detected only a few times. The chain recombines TRBV7-3 with TRBJ2-5; tentative D call: TRBD2 (6 bases). Deletions cut 5 bases from V and 11 bases from J, with 12 bases between. CDR1 and CDR2 from the germline V gene are SGHTA and FQGTGA. The CDR3 length is 11 residues. The CDR3 coding sequence is TGTGCCAGCAGCATCGGGACTGAGCAGTACTTC. Amino acid sequence: CASSIGTEQYF.

The rearrangement links TRBV6-5 to TRBJ1-4, with unresolved D. Per the germline V gene, CDR1 is MNHEY and CDR2 is SVGAGI. The CDR3 is 16 amino acids. The germline V and J ends were trimmed by 0 bases and 5 bases, with 13 bases remaining between them. CDR3 coding DNA: TGTGCCAGCAGTTACTCGAAGGCAGCGATGAATGAAAAACTGTTTTTT. This translates into CASSYSKAAMNEKLFF.

A note on this clonotype: A clone one base away is much larger, so this may be a read error. The chain employs TRBV6-6 and TRBJ1-6; D perhaps matches TRBD1 (6 bases). V lost 5 bases to trimming and J lost 11 bases, with 13 bases between them. Germline V gives CDR1 MNHNY, CDR2 SVGAGI (reference sequence). The CDR3 length is 13 residues. CDR3 residues: CASSARTDPPLHF. The CDR3 DNA reads as TGTGCCAGCAGTGCACGGACAGATCCACCCCTCCACTTT.

For this clonotype: This may be a read error: a much more frequent sequence differs by one nucleotide. The chain has TRBV15 and TRBJ2-4; no clear D. The V gene lost 1 base and the J gene lost 6 bases, with 10 bases spanning the gap. This CDR3 is built from 14 residues. The germline V gene encodes CDR1 LNHNV and CDR2 YYDKDF (reference sequence). DNA for the CDR3: TGTGCCACCAGCAGAGGGCTCGATGTAAACATTCAGTACTTC. It specifies CATSRGLDVNIQYF. The variable domain in full, with the rest retrieved from reference TRBV15 and TRBJ2-4, is DAMVIQNPRYQVTQFGKPVTLSCSQTLNHNVMYWYQQKSSQAPKLLFHYYDKDFNNEADTPDNFQSRRPNTSFCFLDIRSPGLGDTAMYLCATSRGLDVNIQYFGAGTRLSVL.

V usage is TRBV28 and J usage is TRBJ2-3, with 8 positions matching TRBD2. Germline CDR1 MDHEN, CDR2 SYDVKM. CDR3 length equals 16 residues. V lost 5 bases and J lost 4; bases outside the gene matches: 11. In nucleotides, the CDR3 is TGTGCCAGCAGTCCCCGCCGACTAGCGAGCGCAGATACGCAGTATTTT. Protein: CASSPRRLASADTQYF.

In the case of this clonotype: Just one base apart from a much larger clone, this may be a read error. The gene calls are TRBV4-2 and TRBJ2-5, with 8 bases identical to TRBD2. Per the germline V gene, CDR1 is LGHNA and CDR2 is YNFKEQ. V trimming: 0 bases; J trimming: 11 bases; junction bases outside the gene matches: 11. The CDR3 is 15 residues long. CDR3 DNA sequence: TGTGCCAGCAGCCAAGATAAAACTAGCGGCAATGAGCAGTACTTC. Protein: CASSQDKTSGNEQYF.

Written as DNA, the CDR3 is TGCGCCAGCAGCTTGGTGTCGGGAGGGGGCGATGAGCAGTTCTTC. This encodes CASSLVSGGGDEQFF. V usage is TRBV5-1 and J usage is TRBJ2-1; a weak D match, TRBD2 (8 bases). Germline lookup yields CDR1 SGHRS and CDR2 YFSETQ. This CDR3 region has 15 residues. V was clipped by 0 bases and J by 8 bases, with 15 bases between them. The full variable domain, completed using reference TRBV5-1 and TRBJ2-1, is KAGVTQTPRYLIKTRGQQVTLSCSPISGHRSVSWYQQTPGQGLQFLFEYFSETQRNKGNFPGRFSGRQFSNSRSEMNVSTLELGDSALYLCASSLVSGGGDEQFFGPGTRLTVL.

V is TRBV30 and J is TRBJ1-2, with 8 bases aligning to TRBD1. CDR1 and CDR2 (germline): GTSNPN, SVGIG (reference sequence). The CDR3 runs 16 residues. The V segment lost 0 bases and the J segment 4 bases; nucleotides outside the gene matches: 10. The CDR3 protein is CAWSVTLGDRLYGYTF. DNA of the CDR3: TGTGCCTGGAGTGTTACCTTAGGGGACAGGCTCTATGGCTACACCTTC.

Comment on this clonotype: A much larger clonotype is one base distant, so this may be a read error. The chain carries TRBV12-3 or TRBV12-4 and TRBJ2-3, with 8 bases that match TRBD1. The CDR3 has 16 amino acids. V lost 6 bases to trimming and J lost 7 bases; unmatched junction nucleotides: 15. Here the CDR3 reads CASRLSGAGGLHTQYF. The CDR3 region has the DNA TGTGCCAGCAGGCTCTCCGGGGCAGGGGGCCTTCATACGCAGTATTTT.

The J gene is TRBJ2-3, the V gene TRBV3-1, with D possibly being TRBD2 (5 bases). The length of the CDR3 is 15 residues. Deletions cut 4 bases from V and 0 bases from J, with 11 bases between. The germline V gene has CDR1 LGHDT and CDR2 YNNKEL (reference sequence). This CDR3 is CASSPYRGSTDTQYF. As DNA, the CDR3 is TGTGCCAGCAGCCCCTATCGGGGAAGCACAGATACGCAGTATTTT.

The CDR3 DNA is TGTGCCAGCAGCGCCAGGGGGGCCAAAGAGACCCAGTACTTC. Translated, it gives CASSARGAKETQYF. The chain is built from TRBV7-3 and TRBJ2-5, with a possible D match to TRBD1 (7 bases). Trimming cost V 5 bases and J 3 bases, with 13 bases left between them. Germline-derived CDR1 and CDR2 are SGHTA and FQGTGA. The CDR3 is 14 residues long.

On this clonotype itself: A much larger clone differs by one base, so this may be a read error. The chain couples TRBV3-1 to TRBJ2-3; D may be TRBD2 (5 bases). This CDR3 contains 17 residues. Germline V lookup: CDR1 LGHDT, CDR2 YNNKEL (reference sequence). CDR3 sequence reads: CASNQVRLVVGADTQYF. CDR3 in DNA: TGTGCCAGCAACCAAGTACGGTTAGTGGTCGGGGCAGATACGCAGTATTTT.

V usage is TRBV7-2 and J usage is TRBJ2-1; D might be TRBD2 (9 bases). Trimming cost V 8 bases and J 5 bases, with 19 bases left between them. The germline V gene encodes CDR1 SGHTA and CDR2 FQGNSA. The CDR3 has 15 amino acids. CDR3 sequence reads: CASRRGREGNNEQFF. CDR3 nucleotide sequence: TGTGCCAGCCGCAGGGGGCGGGAGGGCAACAATGAGCAGTTCTTC.

In the case of this clonotype: A much larger clone lies a single base off, so this may be a read error. CDR3 residues: CASSLQSPYEQYF. The CDR3 nucleotides are TGTGCCAGCAGCTTACAGAGCCCCTACGAGCAGTACTTC. J is TRBJ2-7 and V is TRBV13; D is undetermined. With 2 bases removed from V and 2 bases from J, the gap between germline ends came to 7 bases. The CDR3 loop spans 13 amino acids. The germline V gene encodes CDR1 PRHDT and CDR2 FYEKMQ (reference sequence).

Notes on this clonotype: A read error is possible here, since a much larger clone lies one base away. V is TRBV14 and J is TRBJ2-1; either TRBD1 or TRBD2 may fit D (5 bases each). Germline V gene sequence: CDR1 SGHDN, CDR2 FVKESK. This CDR3 has 16 amino acids. The ends were cut back, 3 bases at V and 4 bases at J, with 16 bases in the middle. CDR3 region: CASSHDKGTHYNEQFF. For the CDR3, the DNA is TGTGCCAGCAGCCATGATAAGGGGACCCATTACAATGAGCAGTTCTTC. Full variable domain (missing parts from reference TRBV14 and TRBJ2-1): EAGVTQFPSHSVIEKGQTVTLRCDPISGHDNLYWYRRVMGKEIKFLLHFVKESKQDESGMPNNRFLAERTGGTYSTLKVQPAELEDSGVYFCASSHDKGTHYNEQFFGPGTRLTVL.

The chain couples TRBV16 to TRBJ2-1, with a tentative D call TRBD1 (5 bases). The V gene lost 4 bases and the J gene lost 6 bases, with 19 bases spanning the gap. The CDR3 covers 16 residues. CDR1 and CDR2 from the germline V gene are KGHSY and FQNENV. CDR3 protein: CASSLLTGRASNEQFF. The CDR3 bases are TGTGCCAGCAGCCTCCTAACAGGAAGGGCTTCCAATGAGCAGTTCTTC.

The chain employs TRBV11-3 and TRBJ2-3; D may be TRBD1 or TRBD2 (5 bases each). CDR3 length: 15 amino acids. Trimming shortened V by 1 base and J by 4 bases, and 12 bases separated the two germline ends. Germline CDR1 reads SGHNT; CDR2 reads YENEEA. The CDR3 sequence is CASSLAGEGPDTQYF. CDR3 sequence (DNA): TGTGCCAGCAGCTTAGCCGGTGAGGGACCAGATACGCAGTATTTT.

The gene calls are TRBV18 and TRBJ2-2, with D uncertain. Trimming removed 2 bases at V and 7 bases at J, with 11 bases between. The CDR3 length is 14 residues. Germline V gene lookup returns CDR1 KGHSH and CDR2 LQKENI. This CDR3 reads CASSPAHGIGELFF. Written as DNA, the CDR3 is TGTGCCAGCTCACCAGCACATGGAATCGGGGAGCTGTTTTTT.

The chain carries TRBV20-1 and TRBJ1-5, with D perhaps matching TRBD1 (5 bases). The V and J ends lost 3 bases and 3 bases respectively, with 15 bases between them. CDR1 and CDR2 (germline): DFQATT, SNEGSKA (reference sequence). This CDR3 comprises 15 residues. Here the CDR3 reads CSARAQDTFNQPQHF. CDR3 nucleotides: TGCAGTGCTAGGGCCCAGGACACCTTCAATCAGCCCCAGCATTTT.

As for this clonotype: A single base separates this from a much larger clone, so it may be a read error. This chain uses TRBV20-1 with TRBJ2-5; 7 positions agree with TRBD1. Trimming took 7 bases from V and 4 from J; bases not matched to a gene: 12. Germline CDR1 is DFQATT and CDR2 is SNEGSKA (reference sequence). This CDR3 is 14 amino acids long. The DNA for the CDR3 is TGCAGTGGGCCGGAGACAGGGAGTCCAGAGACCCAGTACTTC. Its protein is CSGPETGSPETQYF.